A single sample gave rise to the 32 T cell receptor beta chains below, sequenced in a study of T cell responses to AZD1222 COVID-19 vaccine. The method was immunoSEQ multiplex PCR; TCRdb's version includes in-frame clones alone and lacks a portion of them. The sample holds roughly 75,000 clones, around nine tenths seen once. Sequencing used peripheral blood, obtained 28 days after the second AZD1222 dose. The receptors derive from an adult who received the AZD1222 COVID-19 vaccine.

This clone was found once. This rearrangement joins TRBV7-9 to TRBJ2-4, with 7 positions matching TRBD1. Germline lookup yields CDR1 SEHNR and CDR2 FQNEAQ (reference sequence). The CDR3 extends over 15 amino acids. V was pared by 5 bases and J by 4 bases, with 8 bases of the junction left unmatched. The CDR3 DNA sequence: TGTGCCAGCAGCCCGCTCTCGGGACAGAAAAACATTCAGTACTTC. As protein: CASSPLSGQKNIQYF.

In its sample, this clone was seen a few times. The V and J genes are TRBV11-2 and TRBJ2-7; TRBD1 is a possible D gene (5 bases). V shed 1 base and J shed 4 bases, with 11 bases lying between them. The CDR3 extends over 14 amino acids. Germline V gene data show CDR1 as SGHAT and CDR2 as FQNNGV. The CDR3 nucleotides read TGTGCCAGCAGCTTAGGACTCCAGGGTTACGAGCAGTACTTC. This encodes CASSLGLQGYEQYF.

The chain's CDR3 is CATSKFSRREKFF. The DNA for the CDR3 is TGTGCCACCAGCAAGTTCTCCCGGAGGGAGAAGTTCTTC. The chain recombines TRBV15 with TRBJ2-1; D is perhaps TRBD2 (6 bases). The V gene lost 4 bases and the J gene lost 14 bases, with 18 bases spanning the gap. Germline V gene lookup returns CDR1 LNHNV and CDR2 YYDKDF (reference sequence). The CDR3 sequence is 13 residues long. Full variable domain (remainder filled in from reference TRBV15 and TRBJ2-1): DAMVIQNPRYQVTQFGKPVTLSCSQTLNHNVMYWYQQKSSQAPKLLFHYYDKDFNNEADTPDNFQSRRPNTSFCFLDIRSPGLGDTAMYLCATSKFSRREKFFGPGTRLTVL.

The rearrangement joins TRBV2 to TRBJ1-1; D call uncertain. The CDR3 is 14 residues long. Germline CDR1 SNHLY, CDR2 FYNNEI. V lost 4 bases and J lost 2, with 11 bases in between. CDR3 in DNA: TGTGCCAGCAGTGCGGGAGAGATAAACACTGAAGCTTTCTTT. Translating it yields CASSAGEINTEAFF.

CDR3 region: CASSPHQGISGYTF. The CDR3 bases are TGTGCCAGCAGCCCCCACCAGGGGATCTCGGGCTACACCTTC. The chain has TRBV11-2 and TRBJ1-2; tentative D call: TRBD1 (6 bases). Per the germline V gene, CDR1 is SGHAT and CDR2 is FQNNGV. The CDR3 is 14 amino acids. V lost 5 bases, J lost 8 bases, and 18 bases lay in between.

The chain has TRBV30 and TRBJ2-4; 7 bases agree with TRBD1. Germline CDR1 GTSNPN, CDR2 SVGIG (reference sequence). The CDR3 is 11 amino acids. Unmatched junction bases numbered 5, after V lost 8 bases and J lost 7 bases. CDR3: CAGETGNIQYF. CDR3 DNA sequence: TGTGCCGGGGAGACAGGGAACATTCAGTACTTC.

The sample holds one count of this clone. The J gene is TRBJ2-1, the V gene TRBV7-9, with 10 bases lining up with TRBD1. J gave up 5 bases and V 3 bases, and 4 bases lay outside the gene matches. The CDR3 covers 15 residues. Germline loops: CDR1 SEHNR, CDR2 FQNEAQ (reference sequence). The CDR3: CASSLGQGLNNEQFF. CDR3 nucleotide sequence: TGTGCCAGCAGCTTGGGACAGGGGTTAAACAATGAGCAGTTCTTC. Together with reference TRBV7-9 and TRBJ2-1, the CDR3 gives the full variable domain: DTGVSQNPRHKITKRGQNVTFRCDPISEHNRLYWYRQTLGQGPEFLTYFQNEAQLEKSRLLSDRFSAERPKGSFSTLEIQRTEQGDSAMYLCASSLGQGLNNEQFFGPGTRLTVL.

This clone showed up just once. The chain links TRBV19 to TRBJ1-5; D ambiguous. The CDR3 length is 12 residues. The V end lost 5 bases, the J end lost 8 bases, and 10 bases lay between the germline ends. Germline values: CDR1 LNHDA, CDR2 SQIVND (reference sequence). The CDR3 DNA follows: TGTGCCAGTAGTCCCAACCGGGAGCCCCAGCATTTT. Translation gives CASSPNREPQHF.

The V gene is TRBV5-5, the J gene TRBJ1-5; 7 positions match TRBD1. In germline, CDR1 is SGHKS, CDR2 YYEKEE (reference sequence). V lost 4 bases and J lost 4; bases outside the gene matches: 8. This CDR3 is 15 amino acids long. For the CDR3, the DNA is TGTGCCAGCAGCCCGCCCGGGACAGCGAATCAGCCCCAGCATTTT. Its protein is CASSPPGTANQPQHF.

V and J are TRBV30 and TRBJ1-5, with D possibly matching TRBD1 (6 bases). Germline V gives CDR1 GTSNPN, CDR2 SVGIG (reference sequence). The CDR3 is 13 residues long. Trimming took 8 bases from V and 7 from J, leaving 18 bases between them. The CDR3 DNA reads as TGTGCCCTCGCGGATCGGGGGGCACAGCCCCAGCATTTT. This codes for CALADRGAQPQHF.

The chain is built from TRBV6-1 and TRBJ1-2; D is undetermined. The CDR3 extends over 12 amino acids. Between the trimmed V and J ends, which lost 2 bases and 5 bases, there was a span of 6 bases. Germline CDR1 and CDR2: MNHNS and SASEGT. In nucleotides, the CDR3 is TGTGCCAGCAGTGAATTGCATTATGGCTACACCTTC. This encodes CASSELHYGYTF.

Of note for this clone: The same CDR3 is also encoded by other DNA sequences in this sample. V is TRBV7-8 and J is TRBJ1-1; D ambiguous. V lost 4 bases to trimming and J lost 2 bases, with 8 bases between them. The CDR3 extends over 13 amino acids. Germline-derived CDR1 and CDR2 are SGHVS and FQNEAQ. As DNA, the CDR3 is TGTGCCAGCAGCTCCACCGTTAACACTGAAGCTTTCTTT. As protein: CASSSTVNTEAFF.

The CDR3 DNA sequence: TGCGCCAGCAGTCCTCTAGCGGGGGAATCAGATACGCAGTATTTT. Translation: CASSPLAGESDTQYF. The chain couples TRBV10-1 to TRBJ2-3; TRBD2 aligns across 10 bases. The V segment lost 5 bases and the J segment 4 bases; nucleotides outside the gene matches: 6. CDR3 length equals 15 residues. CDR1 and CDR2 from the germline V gene are WNHNN and SYGVQD (reference sequence).

The J gene is TRBJ2-3, the V gene TRBV28; a weak D match, TRBD2 (6 bases). V was clipped by 3 bases and J by 4 bases, with 23 bases between them. Per germline, CDR1 MDHEN and CDR2 SYDVKM. This CDR3 spans 18 amino acids. The CDR3 sequence: CASSLMGDFSSQPDTQYF. The CDR3 region has the DNA TGTGCCAGCAGTTTGATGGGGGACTTCTCCTCTCAGCCAGATACGCAGTATTTT.

This clone has a single count. The chain recombines TRBV5-5 with TRBJ1-5, with 10 bases aligning to TRBD1. The ends lost 2 bases at V and 8 bases at J; junction bases unmatched: 10. This CDR3 is 16 amino acids long. CDR1 SGHKS and CDR2 YYEKEE come from the germline V gene (reference sequence). The CDR3 coding sequence is TGTGCCAGCAGCTTAGGGGACAGGGGCATTTCGGAGCCCCAGCATTTT. Translating it yields CASSLGDRGISEPQHF.

Only a few counts were recorded for this clone. The chain carries TRBV20-1 and TRBJ2-7, with D possibly matching TRBD1 (6 bases). This CDR3 comprises 11 residues. The germline CDR1 and CDR2 sequences are DFQATT and SNEGSKA (reference sequence). The CDR3 here is CSWDTSYEQYF. In DNA form, the CDR3 reads TGCAGCTGGGACACTTCCTACGAGCAGTACTTC.

The chain combines TRBV3-1 (or the pseudogene TRBV3-2) with TRBJ1-5; no reliable D call. V was trimmed by 0 bases and J by 6 bases, leaving 9 bases between them. The germline gives CDR1 LGHDT, CDR2 YNNKEL (reference sequence). There are 14 residues in the CDR3. CDR3 loop: CASSQDLSLQPQHF. CDR3 bases: TGTGCCAGCAGCCAAGATCTCAGCCTTCAGCCCCAGCATTTT.

The chain combines TRBV27 with TRBJ2-1; TRBD1 or TRBD2 may be the D gene (5 bases each). The CDR3 runs to 13 residues. The V end was cut by 0 bases, the J end by 8 bases, with 8 bases between. Germline V gene sequence: CDR1 MNHEY, CDR2 SMNVEV (reference sequence). This CDR3 reads CASSLSGVYEQFF. CDR3 bases: TGTGCCAGCAGTTTATCGGGGGTTTATGAGCAGTTCTTC.

The chain has TRBV6-5 and TRBJ1-1, with 7 bases that match TRBD1. V was clipped by 5 bases and J by 1 base; unmatched bases: 4. CDR1 MNHEY and CDR2 SVGAGI come from the germline V gene. The CDR3 has 14 residues. The CDR3 coding sequence is TGTGCCAGCAGTCCCGGACAGGCGAACACTGAAGCTTTCTTT. Translating gives CASSPGQANTEAFF.

This clone was counted only a few times. The V call is TRBV5-1, the J call TRBJ1-1, with D hard to call. The CDR3 spans 14 residues. In germline, CDR1 is SGHRS, CDR2 YFSETQ. With 0 bases removed from V and 0 bases from J, the gap between germline ends came to 6 bases. The CDR3 here is CASSLVGMNTEAFF. CDR3 bases: TGCGCCAGCAGCTTGGTGGGGATGAACACTGAAGCTTTCTTT. Filled out from reference TRBV5-1 and TRBJ1-1, the complete variable domain reads KAGVTQTPRYLIKTRGQQVTLSCSPISGHRSVSWYQQTPGQGLQFLFEYFSETQRNKGNFPGRFSGRQFSNSRSEMNVSTLELGDSALYLCASSLVGMNTEAFFGQGTRLTVV.

CDR3: CASSFGGSPLHF. The CDR3 nucleotides read TGTGCCAGCAGTTTTGGTGGTTCACCCCTCCACTTT. This chain connects TRBV12-3 or TRBV12-4 to TRBJ1-6; no firm D call. V was cut by 3 bases and J by 9 bases, with 6 bases left in between. CDR3 length: 12 residues.

The J gene is TRBJ1-2, the V gene TRBV4-3; D is perhaps TRBD1 (6 bases). Germline V gene data show CDR1 as LGHNA and CDR2 as YSLEER. V shed 4 bases and J shed 8 bases, with 23 bases lying between them. This CDR3 is built from 16 residues. As DNA, the CDR3 is TGCGCCAGCAGCCGCGGGGTCGGCAGGGGAGGCGAGGGCTACACCTTC. It is translated as CASSRGVGRGGEGYTF.

The chain couples TRBV7-9 to TRBJ2-1; unclear D gene. CDR3 length: 11 residues. Germline lookup yields CDR1 SEHNR and CDR2 FQNEAQ (reference sequence). V shed 2 bases and J shed 7 bases, with 3 bases lying between them. The CDR3 spells CASSLWNEQFF. CDR3 bases: TGTGCCAGCAGCTTATGGAATGAGCAGTTCTTC.

V and J are TRBV28 and TRBJ1-2, with D hard to call. V lost 5 bases and J lost 6, with 16 bases in between. The length of the CDR3 is 14 residues. Per the germline V gene, CDR1 is MDHEN and CDR2 is SYDVKM. CDR3 DNA sequence: TGTGCCAGCAGTCTTACCTTTTCCCAACATGGCTACACCTTC. This gives the protein CASSLTFSQHGYTF.

The chain combines TRBV2 with TRBJ2-1, with D perhaps TRBD2 (5 bases). The CDR3 extends over 16 amino acids. Trimming shortened V by 0 bases and J by 6 bases, and 15 bases separated the two germline ends. The germline gives CDR1 SNHLY, CDR2 FYNNEI. The DNA of the CDR3 is TGTGCCAGCAGTGAAGCCAGTTATTGGGCGGGCAATGAGCAGTTCTTC. Residues: CASSEASYWAGNEQFF.

The CDR3 DNA sequence: TGTGCCAGCAGCTTTAAAGGAGGTAGCTTCGCTGGAAACACCATATATTTT. This gives the protein CASSFKGGSFAGNTIYF. This chain connects TRBV11-2 to TRBJ1-3; D remains ambiguous. CDR1 SGHAT and CDR2 FQNNGV come from the germline V gene. The CDR3 covers 17 residues. The V end lost 3 bases, the J end lost 2 bases, and 17 bases lay between the germline ends.

This chain links TRBV2 with TRBJ2-2; D is unresolved. CDR1 and CDR2 from the germline V gene are SNHLY and FYNNEI. V gave up 6 bases and J gave up 6 bases, with 8 bases separating them. This CDR3 contains 12 residues. CDR3 sequence (DNA): TGTGCCAGCAGGGGGTGGGCCGGGGAGCTGTTTTTT. It specifies CASRGWAGELFF.

The gene calls are TRBV19 and TRBJ1-1; D not certain. CDR1 is LNHDA and CDR2 is SQIVND in the germline V gene (reference sequence). The germline V and J ends were trimmed by 3 bases and 1 base, with 3 bases remaining between them. The CDR3 is 12 amino acids. Written as DNA, the CDR3 is TGTGCCAGTAGTATTCAGAACACTGAAGCTTTCTTT. It specifies CASSIQNTEAFF.

This rearrangement joins TRBV20-1 to TRBJ1-4, with 7 bases matching TRBD1. Losses at the gene ends were 3 bases for V and 4 bases for J; bases not matched to a gene: 5. CDR1 and CDR2 (germline): DFQATT, SNEGSKA (reference sequence). The CDR3 spans 14 residues. CDR3 in DNA: TGCAGTGCTAGTAAGGGACAGCTTAATGAAAAACTGTTTTTT. It encodes CSASKGQLNEKLFF.

The rearrangement joins TRBV4-2 to TRBJ2-7; 7 nucleotides align to TRBD2. This CDR3 comprises 16 residues. Germline V gene lookup returns CDR1 LGHNA and CDR2 YNFKEQ. J was trimmed by 3 bases and V by 2 bases; bases with no gene match: 10. Here the CDR3 DNA reads TGTGCCAGCAGCCAAAAGTTAGGACTAGAGATCTACGAGCAGTACTTC. Translating it yields CASSQKLGLEIYEQYF.

The chain employs TRBV5-1 and TRBJ2-6; no clear D gene. This CDR3 region has 15 residues. The germline CDR1 and CDR2 sequences are SGHRS and YFSETQ. Trimming left V 0 bases short and J 0 bases short, with 4 bases between. CDR3 sequence reads: CASSLDGSGANVLTF. The CDR3 coding sequence is TGCGCCAGCAGCTTGGATGGCTCTGGGGCCAACGTCCTGACTTTC.

This chain connects TRBV4-1 to TRBJ1-1; no firm D call. Germline CDR1 MGHRA, CDR2 YSYEKL. The CDR3 length is 13 residues. Deletions cut 4 bases from V and 4 bases from J, with 10 bases between. As DNA, the CDR3 is TGCGCCAGCAGCCCCCCGTGGGGCACTGAAGCTTTCTTT. It codes for CASSPPWGTEAFF.